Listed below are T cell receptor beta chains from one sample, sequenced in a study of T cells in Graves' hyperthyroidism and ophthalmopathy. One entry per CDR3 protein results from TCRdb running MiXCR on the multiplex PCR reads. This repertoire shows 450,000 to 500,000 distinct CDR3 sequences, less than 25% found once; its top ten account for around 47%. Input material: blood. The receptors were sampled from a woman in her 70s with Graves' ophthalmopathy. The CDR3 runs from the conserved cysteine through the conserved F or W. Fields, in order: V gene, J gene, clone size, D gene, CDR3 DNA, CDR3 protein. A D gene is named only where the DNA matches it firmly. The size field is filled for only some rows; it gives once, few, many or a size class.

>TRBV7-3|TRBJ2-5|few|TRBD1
TGTGCCAGCAGCCCGGACAGGGCTCTCCCAGAGACCCAGTACTTC
CASSPDRALPETQYF
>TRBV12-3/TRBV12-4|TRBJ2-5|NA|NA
TGTGCCAGCAGTTTCTACCCTGAGGGGACCCAGTACTTC
CASSFYPEGTQYF
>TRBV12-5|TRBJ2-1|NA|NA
TGTGCTAGTGGAGGGGGTCGTGATGAGCAGTTCTTC
CASGGGRDEQFF
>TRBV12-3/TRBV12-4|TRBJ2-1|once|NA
TGTGCCAGCAGTTCCCAGACAGGATATCCCTACAATGAGCAGTTCTTC
CASSSQTGYPYNEQFF
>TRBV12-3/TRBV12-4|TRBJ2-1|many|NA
TGTGCCAGCAGTTTAAGCGGGCTCGGAGAGCAGTTCTTC
CASSLSGLGEQFF
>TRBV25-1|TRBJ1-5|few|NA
TGTGCCAGCAGTGATGTAGGGGCCGGTCAGCCCCAGCATTTT
CASSDVGAGQPQHF
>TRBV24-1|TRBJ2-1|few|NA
TGTGCCACCAGGGGCACAGGGAGCTCCTACAATGAGCAGTTCTTC
CATRGTGSSYNEQFF
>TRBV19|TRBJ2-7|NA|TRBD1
TGTGCCAGTAGTCCCCGGGACAGGGTGGACGAGCAGTACTTC
CASSPRDRVDEQYF
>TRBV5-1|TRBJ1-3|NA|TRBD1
TGTGCCAGCAGCTGGGGACAGGGGGCAAGAGGAAACACCATATATTTT
CASSWGQGARGNTIYF
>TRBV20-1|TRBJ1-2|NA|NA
TGCAGTGCTAGGAATGGGGCGGAGATCTATGGCTACACCTTC
CSARNGAEIYGYTF
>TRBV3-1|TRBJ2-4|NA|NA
TGTGCCAGCAGCCCGGAGGTGGCTCTAGCCAAAAACATTCAGTACTTC
CASSPEVALAKNIQYF
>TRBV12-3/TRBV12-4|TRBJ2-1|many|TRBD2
TGTGCCAGCAGTTTACCAATTGGGGGACTAGGAAACAATGAGCAGTTCTTC
CASSLPIGGLGNNEQFF
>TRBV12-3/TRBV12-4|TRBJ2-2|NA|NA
TGTGCCAGCAGTCCAGACCTCACCGGGGAGCTGTTTTTT
CASSPDLTGELFF
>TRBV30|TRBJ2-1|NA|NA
TGTGCCTGGAGTGGGGGCAGGTCAAATGAGCAGTTCTTC
CAWSGGRSNEQFF
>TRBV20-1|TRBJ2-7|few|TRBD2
TGCAGTGCACCCCGGGAGGGGATCTCCTACGAGCAGTACTTC
CSAPREGISYEQYF
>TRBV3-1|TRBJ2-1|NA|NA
TGTGCCAGCAGCCCAGCCACCCCCAGCTCCTACAATGAGCAGTTCTTC
CASSPATPSSYNEQFF
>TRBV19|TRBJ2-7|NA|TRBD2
TGTGCCAGTAGTATCGCGGGAGGCGGGTACGAGCAGTACTTC
CASSIAGGGYEQYF
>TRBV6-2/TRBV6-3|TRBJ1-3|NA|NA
TGTGCCAGCAGTTACTCAAGGGTTGGAAACACCATATATTTT
CASSYSRVGNTIYF
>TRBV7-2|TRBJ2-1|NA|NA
TGTGCCAGCAGCCTCCGGATCTCCTACAATGAGCAGTTCTTC
CASSLRISYNEQFF
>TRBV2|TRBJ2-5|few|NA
TGTGCCAGCAAAAGGGTTAAAGAGACCCAGTACTTC
CASKRVKETQYF
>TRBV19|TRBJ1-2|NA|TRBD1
TGTGCCAGTAGTAGGGACAGGGGGCGACCCTATGGCTACACCTTC
CASSRDRGRPYGYTF
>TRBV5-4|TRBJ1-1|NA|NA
TGTGCCAGCAGCTTGGGGTCCATTGAAGCTTTCTTT
CASSLGSIEAFF
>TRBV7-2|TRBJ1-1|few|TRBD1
TGTGCCAGCAGCCTCGACAGGGGTTGGGACACTGAAGCTTTCTTT
CASSLDRGWDTEAFF
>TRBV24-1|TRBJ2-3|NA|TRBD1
TGTGCCACCAGTGATTTTGGGACAGGCACAGATACGCAGTATTTT
CATSDFGTGTDTQYF
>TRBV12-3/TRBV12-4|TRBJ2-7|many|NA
TGTGCCAGCAGTTTAGGCAGGGCCGAATCCTACGAGCAGTACTTC
CASSLGRAESYEQYF
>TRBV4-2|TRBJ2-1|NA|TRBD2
TGTGCCAGCAGCCAACTGTACTCTGCGGGAGGTTCGTACAATGAGCAGTTCTTC
CASSQLYSAGGSYNEQFF
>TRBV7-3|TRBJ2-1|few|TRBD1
TGTGCCAGCAGCTTAATCGGGACAGGCAATGAGCAGTTCTTC
CASSLIGTGNEQFF